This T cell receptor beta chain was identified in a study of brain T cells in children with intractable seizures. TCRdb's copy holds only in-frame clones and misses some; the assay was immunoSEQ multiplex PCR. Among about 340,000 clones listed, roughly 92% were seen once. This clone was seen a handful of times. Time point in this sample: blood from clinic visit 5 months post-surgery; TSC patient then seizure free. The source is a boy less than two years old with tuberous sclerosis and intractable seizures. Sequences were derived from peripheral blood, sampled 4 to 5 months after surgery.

CDR3 bases: TGCGCCAGCAGCTCGGTCGTTAAGGGAGAGGCCGGGGAGCTGTTTTTT. Translation gives CASSSVVKGEAGELFF. The chain couples TRBV5-1 to TRBJ2-2; possibly TRBD2 for D (5 bases). The CDR3 loop spans 16 amino acids. Per the germline V gene, CDR1 is SGHRS and CDR2 is YFSETQ. V was trimmed by 3 bases and J by 6 bases, leaving 18 bases between them.